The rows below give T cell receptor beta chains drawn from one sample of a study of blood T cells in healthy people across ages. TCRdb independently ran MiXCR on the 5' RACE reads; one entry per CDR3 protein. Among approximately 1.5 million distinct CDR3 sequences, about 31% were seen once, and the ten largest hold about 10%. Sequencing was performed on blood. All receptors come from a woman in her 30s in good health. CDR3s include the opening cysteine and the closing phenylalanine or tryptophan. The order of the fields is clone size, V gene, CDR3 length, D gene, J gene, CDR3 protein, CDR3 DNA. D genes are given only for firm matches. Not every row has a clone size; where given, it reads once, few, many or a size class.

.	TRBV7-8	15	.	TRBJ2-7	CASSLKPESTYEQYF	TGTGCCAGCAGCTTAAAACCAGAGTCTACCTACGAGCAGTACTTC
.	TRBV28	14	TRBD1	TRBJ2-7	CASSSSTGEDEQYF	TGTGCCAGCAGTTCGTCGACAGGGGAAGACGAGCAGTACTTC
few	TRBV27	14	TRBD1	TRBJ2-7	CASRETGGGYEQYF	TGTGCCAGCAGAGAAACAGGGGGCGGCTACGAGCAGTACTTC
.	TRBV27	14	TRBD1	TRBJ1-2	CASEGTGGPYGYTF	TGTGCCAGCGAAGGGACAGGGGGCCCCTATGGCTACACCTTC
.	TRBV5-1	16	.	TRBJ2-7	CASSLPRGTPIDEQYF	TGCGCCAGCAGCTTACCTCGTGGGACTCCCATTGACGAGCAGTACTTC
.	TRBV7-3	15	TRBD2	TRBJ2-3	CASSQTSGASDTQYF	TGTGCCAGCAGCCAGACTAGCGGGGCCTCAGATACGCAGTATTTT
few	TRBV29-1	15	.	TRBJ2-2	CSVTIGTLNTGELFF	TGCAGCGTAACCATCGGGACACTCAACACCGGGGAGCTGTTTTTT
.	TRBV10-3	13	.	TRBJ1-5	CAIRGTGNQPQHF	TGTGCCATCAGGGGGACGGGCAATCAGCCCCAGCATTTT
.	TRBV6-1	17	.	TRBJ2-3	CASSSLGSGTTGDTQYF	TGTGCCAGCAGCTCCCTCGGGAGCGGGACCACAGGGGATACGCAGTATTTT
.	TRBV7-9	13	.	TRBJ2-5	CASTPGVGETQYF	TGTGCCAGCACCCCCGGGGTGGGGGAGACCCAGTACTTC
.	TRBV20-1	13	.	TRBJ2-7	CSAGPLGSYEQYF	TGCAGTGCCGGACCTCTCGGGAGCTACGAGCAGTACTTC
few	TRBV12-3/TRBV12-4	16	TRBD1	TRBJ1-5	CASSTWTGGINQPQHF	TGTGCCAGCAGTACCTGGACAGGGGGGATCAATCAGCCCCAGCATTTT
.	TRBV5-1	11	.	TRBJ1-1	CASSFGHEAFF	TGCGCCAGCAGCTTCGGACACGAAGCTTTCTTT
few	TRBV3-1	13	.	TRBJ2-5	CASSQWSKETQYF	TGTGCCAGCAGCCAGTGGAGCAAAGAGACCCAGTACTTC